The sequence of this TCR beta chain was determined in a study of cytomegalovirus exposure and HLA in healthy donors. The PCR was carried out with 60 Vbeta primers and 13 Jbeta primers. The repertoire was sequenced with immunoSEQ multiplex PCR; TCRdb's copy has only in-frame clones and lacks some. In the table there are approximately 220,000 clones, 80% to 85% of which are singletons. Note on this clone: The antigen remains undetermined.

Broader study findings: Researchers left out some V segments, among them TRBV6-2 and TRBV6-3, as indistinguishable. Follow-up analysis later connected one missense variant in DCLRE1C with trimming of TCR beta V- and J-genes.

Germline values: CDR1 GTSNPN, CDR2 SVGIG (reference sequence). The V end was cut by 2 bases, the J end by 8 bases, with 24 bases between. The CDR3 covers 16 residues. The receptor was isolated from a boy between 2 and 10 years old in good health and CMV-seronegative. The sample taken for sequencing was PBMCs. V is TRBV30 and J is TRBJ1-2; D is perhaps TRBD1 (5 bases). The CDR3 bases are TGTGCCTGGAGTATTCAGGGATTTGGCAGCGTATGGGGCTACACCTTC. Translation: CAWSIQGFGSVWGYTF.